What follows is one T cell receptor beta chain and its context. The antigen is unknown. The data originate from a study of T cell repertoires and HLA-DP antigens. V was pared by 2 bases and J by 6 bases, with 8 bases between. This CDR3 is built from 13 residues. Germline V gene sequence: CDR1 SEHNR, CDR2 FQNEAQ (reference sequence). TCRdb keeps only in-frame clones here, not all; method: immunoSEQ multiplex PCR. The top ten clones hold 0.27% of a sample with around 110,000 clones, nearly 95% of them seen once. Source material: CD4+ T cells from PBMCs. This chain links TRBV7-9 with TRBJ1-5; D might be TRBD1 (5 bases). This clonotype was sampled from a woman under 30 in good health and CMV-seronegative. CDR3 bases: TGTGCCAGCAGCTTATATGGGGGTCAGCCCCAGCATTTT. Amino acids: CASSLYGGQPQHF. Supplemented by reference TRBV7-9 and TRBJ1-5, the full variable domain reads DTGVSQNPRHKITKRGQNVTFRCDPISEHNRLYWYRQTLGQGPEFLTYFQNEAQLEKSRLLSDRFSAERPKGSFSTLEIQRTEQGDSAMYLCASSLYGGQPQHFGDGTRLSIL.